This T cell receptor (beta chain) was sequenced for a study of T cell responses to AZD1222 COVID-19 vaccine. The study's findings and limits: Donor demographics were predominantly white British with a female majority; clonal diversity may be underestimated. Baseline serology detected seropositivity in only a handful of AZD1222 recipients.

Some clones are missing from TCRdb's copy, which holds only in-frame ones; the method was immunoSEQ multiplex PCR. The table lists about 110,000 clones, about 94% of them singletons. Remarks on this clone: The target antigen is unknown.

The specimen was peripheral blood, collected 28 days after the second AZD1222 dose. This clonotype was sampled from an adult who received the AZD1222 COVID-19 vaccine.

The CDR3, as DNA: TGTGCCTTTAGAGCGGGAGTCAACGAGCAGTACTTC. Protein product: CAFRAGVNEQYF. The chain employs TRBV30 and TRBJ2-7; 8 bases agree with TRBD2. CDR1 is GTSNPN, CDR2 SVGIG, per germline (reference sequence). There are 12 residues in the CDR3. Trimming took 7 bases from V and 5 from J; bases not matched to a gene: 7.